This T cell receptor (beta chain) was obtained from a study of early T cells in non-severe SARS-CoV-2 infection. Turning to the study itself: Unpaired chains resulted from sequencing bulk RNA of unsorted whole blood. Study-wide results and limits: Private and CD4 specificities were missed by VDJdb matching, skewed to anti-spike CD8.

Many counts were recorded for this clonotype. Its antigen is unknown. Individually, cDNA molecules had unique molecular identifiers attached to them. A single record per CDR3 protein comes from TCRdb applying MiXCR to the 5' RACE reads. The table includes about 34,000 distinct CDR3 sequences, roughly 5.7% detected once. The CDR3 runs 15 residues. Trimming took 4 bases from V and 7 from J, leaving 17 bases between them. The V gene's germline CDR1 is SGHRS and CDR2 YFSETQ. The clonotype comes from an adult who was a healthcare worker with PCR-confirmed SARS-CoV-2 infection or an uninfected control (not recorded which). Sequences were obtained from whole blood. V is TRBV5-1 and J is TRBJ1-4; TRBD1 might be the D (5 bases). Written as DNA, the CDR3 is TGCGCCAGCAGCCCATCGTGGGACCTGGGTGAAAAACTGTTTTTT. Amino acids: CASSPSWDLGEKLFF. The variable domain in full, completed from reference TRBV5-1 and TRBJ1-4, reads KAGVTQTPRYLIKTRGQQVTLSCSPISGHRSVSWYQQTPGQGLQFLFEYFSETQRNKGNFPGRFSGRQFSNSRSEMNVSTLELGDSALYLCASSPSWDLGEKLFFGSGTQLSVL.